Sequencing of this T cell receptor beta chain was carried out in a study of cytomegalovirus exposure and HLA in healthy donors. Study-level points and caveats: A few of the chains that were CMV-associated were confirmed in vitro to be specific for CMV antigens. There were about 160 TCR beta chains listed as cytomegalovirus-associated. Rarity marked most TCR sequences, yet some public TCRs occurred in many donors.

There are 14 residues in the CDR3. CDR1 is ENHRY, CDR2 SYGVKD, per germline. After removal of 5 bases from V and 9 bases from J, the junction contained 12 bases not matched to a gene. The table lists this clone with a few counts. Its antigen is still unknown. Only in-frame clones appear in the TCRdb table, and some are missing; sequencing was by immunoSEQ multiplex PCR. In the table there are 150,000 to 170,000 clones, around nine tenths of which are singletons. V usage is TRBV10-3 and J usage is TRBJ2-7, with 8 bases identical to TRBD2. This TCR derives from a man aged 18 to 29 in good health and CMV-seropositive. Material: PBMCs. The CDR3 here is CAISPKREYRTQYF. The CDR3 bases are TGTGCCATCAGTCCCAAGCGGGAGTATCGGACGCAGTACTTC.